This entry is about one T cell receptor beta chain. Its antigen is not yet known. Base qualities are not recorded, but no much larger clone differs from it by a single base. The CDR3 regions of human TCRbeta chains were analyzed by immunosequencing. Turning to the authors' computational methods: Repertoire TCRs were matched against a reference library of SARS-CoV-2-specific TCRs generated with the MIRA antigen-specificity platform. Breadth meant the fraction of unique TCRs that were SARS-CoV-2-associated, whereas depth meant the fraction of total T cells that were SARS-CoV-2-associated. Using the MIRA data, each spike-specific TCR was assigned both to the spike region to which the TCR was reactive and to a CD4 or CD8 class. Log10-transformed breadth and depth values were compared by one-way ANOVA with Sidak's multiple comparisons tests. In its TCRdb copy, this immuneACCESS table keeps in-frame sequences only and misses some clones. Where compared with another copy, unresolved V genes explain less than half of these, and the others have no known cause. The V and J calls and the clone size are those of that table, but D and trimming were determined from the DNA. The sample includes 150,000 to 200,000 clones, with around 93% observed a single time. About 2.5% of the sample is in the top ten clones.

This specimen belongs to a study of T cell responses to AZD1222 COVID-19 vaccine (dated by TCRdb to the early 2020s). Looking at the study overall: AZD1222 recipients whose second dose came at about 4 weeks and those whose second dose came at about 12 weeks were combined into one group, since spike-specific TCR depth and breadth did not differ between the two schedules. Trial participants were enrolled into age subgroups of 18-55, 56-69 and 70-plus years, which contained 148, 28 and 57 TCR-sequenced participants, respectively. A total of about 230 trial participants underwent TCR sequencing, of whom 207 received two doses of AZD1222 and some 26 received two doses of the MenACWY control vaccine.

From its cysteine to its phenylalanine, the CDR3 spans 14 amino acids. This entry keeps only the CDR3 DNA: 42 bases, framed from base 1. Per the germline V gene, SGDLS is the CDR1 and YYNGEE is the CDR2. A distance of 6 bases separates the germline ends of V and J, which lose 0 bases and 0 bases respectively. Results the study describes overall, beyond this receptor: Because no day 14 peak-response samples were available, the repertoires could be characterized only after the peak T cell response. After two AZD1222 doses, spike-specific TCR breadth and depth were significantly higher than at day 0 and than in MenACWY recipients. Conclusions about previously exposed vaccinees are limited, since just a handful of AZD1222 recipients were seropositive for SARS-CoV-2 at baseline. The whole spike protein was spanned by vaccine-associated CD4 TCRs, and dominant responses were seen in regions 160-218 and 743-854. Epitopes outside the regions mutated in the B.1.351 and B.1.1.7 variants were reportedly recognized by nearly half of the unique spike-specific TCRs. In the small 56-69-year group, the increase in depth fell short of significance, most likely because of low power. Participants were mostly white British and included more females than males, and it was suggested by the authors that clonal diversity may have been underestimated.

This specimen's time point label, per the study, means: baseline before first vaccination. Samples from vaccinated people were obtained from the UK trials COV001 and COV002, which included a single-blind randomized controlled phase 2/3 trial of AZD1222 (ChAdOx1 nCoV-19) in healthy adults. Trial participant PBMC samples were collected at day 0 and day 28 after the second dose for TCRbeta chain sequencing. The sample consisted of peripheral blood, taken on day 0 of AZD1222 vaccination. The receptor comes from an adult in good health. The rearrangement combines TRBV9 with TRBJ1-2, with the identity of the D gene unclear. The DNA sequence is TGTGCCAGCAGCGTAGGAAAGGCTAACTATGGCTACACCTTC. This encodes CASSVGKANYGYTF.